This TCR beta chain was captured by sequencing in a study of blood T cell repertoires in COVID-19. Turning to the study itself: Donors in the United States, Italy and Spain gave samples during acute or convalescent COVID-19.

This CDR3 contains 15 residues. V was clipped by 6 bases and J by 5 bases; unmatched bases: 9. Germline loops: CDR1 MNHEY, CDR2 SMNVEV (reference sequence). Methods used by the authors: It was from reference gene primer amplification that nucleated cell counts were estimated. The assay was immunoSEQ multiplex PCR, and TCRdb's table has in-frame clones only and misses some. V, J and clone size are those of that table, while D and trimming were read from the DNA. The sample has roughly 400,000 clones, just under 90% seen once; the top ten hold about 1.7%. The chain combines TRBV27 with TRBJ2-3, with TRBD1 matching over 9 bases. Sequenced input: PBMCs or T cells enriched from blood (not recorded which). This clonotype was obtained from a woman aged 25 to 45 who had recovered from COVID-19. The CDR3 protein is CASRWTGVRGDTQYF. The CDR3 nucleotides read TGTGCCAGCAGATGGACAGGGGTGAGGGGAGATACGCAGTATTTT.